The 16 T cell receptor beta chains below come from one sample, sequenced in a study of cytomegalovirus exposure and HLA in healthy donors. The study ran its PCR with 60 Vbeta and 13 Jbeta primers. Here immunoSEQ multiplex PCR was the method, and the copy in TCRdb shows in-frame clones only, minus some. The table includes about 140,000 clones, approximately 80% detected once. Sequencing was carried out using PBMCs. Receptors were obtained from a man between 50 and 59 years old in good health and CMV-seronegative.

The V call is TRBV20-1, the J call TRBJ1-5; tentative D call: TRBD1 (6 bases). This CDR3 contains 11 residues. In germline, CDR1 is DFQATT, CDR2 SNEGSKA (reference sequence). The V end was cut by 5 bases, the J end by 7 bases, with 9 bases between. CDR3 DNA sequence: TGCAGTGCTCCCCAGGGGCAGCCCCAGCATTTT. Amino acid sequence: CSAPQGQPQHF.

This clone turned up a few times. The J gene is TRBJ2-7, the V gene TRBV7-6, with TRBD2 matching 10 bases. The CDR3 loop spans 15 amino acids. Germline CDR1 SGHVS, CDR2 FNYEAQ. Losses at the gene ends were 4 bases for V and 3 bases for J; bases not matched to a gene: 6. CDR3 in amino acids: CASSSGLADLYEQYF. The CDR3 DNA is TGTGCCAGCAGCTCAGGACTAGCGGACCTCTACGAGCAGTACTTC.

V gene TRBV27 combines with J gene TRBJ2-1; TRBD2 matches 9 bases. The J segment lost 2 bases and the V segment lost 5 bases, leaving 10 bases of the junction unmatched. The CDR3 has 17 residues. Germline V gene data show CDR1 as MNHEY and CDR2 as SMNVEV (reference sequence). For the CDR3, the DNA is TGTGCCAGCAGTCCAACTAGCGGGTGGAGTCCCTACAATGAGCAGTTCTTC. It encodes CASSPTSGWSPYNEQFF.

V is TRBV19 and J is TRBJ1-1; perhaps TRBD1 as D (6 bases). CDR3 length: 13 amino acids. Trimming cost V 4 bases and J 6 bases, with 12 bases left between them. The germline V gene has CDR1 LNHDA and CDR2 SQIVND (reference sequence). CDR3 loop: CASSKQGTAEAFF. CDR3 coding DNA: TGTGCCAGTAGTAAACAGGGAACCGCTGAAGCTTTCTTT.

This chain uses TRBV7-9 with TRBJ2-7, with 9 bases matching TRBD1. V lost 3 bases, J lost 6 bases, and 9 bases stayed unmatched. Per germline, CDR1 SEHNR and CDR2 FQNEAQ (reference sequence). There are 15 residues in the CDR3. CDR3 sequence: CASSLPGQGRREQYF. As DNA, the CDR3 is TGTGCCAGCAGCTTGCCGGGACAGGGAAGACGCGAGCAGTACTTC.

The chain carries TRBV10-3 and TRBJ2-3; 7 bases are shared with TRBD2. The CDR3 has 17 amino acids. Germline CDR1 reads ENHRY; CDR2 reads SYGVKD. V dropped 1 base and J dropped 1; count of bases not matched to a gene: 8. The CDR3 nucleotides read TGTGCCATCAGTGAGTGGGCTAGCGGAGGGGGCACAGATACGCAGTATTTT. Protein sequence: CAISEWASGGGTDTQYF.

The rearrangement links TRBV4-1 to TRBJ2-5, with 13 bases matching TRBD2. Germline V gene data show CDR1 as MGHRA and CDR2 as YSYEKL. Germline trimming cut 2 bases from V and 5 bases from J; bases unmatched to any gene: 2. The CDR3 totals 15 residues. Here the CDR3 reads CASSQTSGREETQYF. Here the CDR3 DNA reads TGCGCCAGCAGCCAAACTAGCGGGAGGGAGGAGACCCAGTACTTC.

The V call is TRBV5-6, the J call TRBJ1-1, with 7 bases lining up with TRBD1. The germline CDR1 and CDR2 sequences are SGHDT and YYEEEE. The V and J ends lost 6 bases and 1 base, in that order; junction bases with no gene match: 6. This CDR3 comprises 14 residues. CDR3 region: CASTVGQSNTEAFF. The CDR3 DNA reads TGTGCCAGCACCGTGGGACAGTCGAACACTGAAGCTTTCTTT. Full variable domain (remainder filled in from reference TRBV5-6 and TRBJ1-1): DAGVTQSPTHLIKTRGQQVTLRCSPKSGHDTVSWYQQALGQGPQFIFQYYEEEERQRGNFPDRFSGHQFPNYSSELNVNALLLGDSALYLCASTVGQSNTEAFFGQGTRLTVV.

In its sample, this clone was seen a few times. The chain uses TRBV5-1 and TRBJ1-6; TRBD1 matches 10 bases. Germline CDR1 reads SGHRS; CDR2 reads YFSETQ. The V segment lost 3 bases and the J segment 7 bases; nucleotides outside the gene matches: 1. The CDR3 extends over 14 amino acids. In DNA form, the CDR3 reads TGCGCCAGCAGCTGGACAGGGGGAAATTCACCCCTCCACTTT. This gives the protein CASSWTGGNSPLHF.

CDR3 nucleotide sequence: TGCGCCAGCAGCCAAGGTTCCAGGAACACTGAAGCTTTCTTT. Translated, it gives CASSQGSRNTEAFF. V and J are TRBV4-1 and TRBJ1-1, with no clear D. This CDR3 region has 14 residues. Trimming took 1 base from V and 1 from J, leaving 7 bases between them. In germline, CDR1 is MGHRA, CDR2 YSYEKL.

V gene TRBV7-2 combines with J gene TRBJ2-2; 9 bases are shared with TRBD2. V shed 2 bases and J 2 bases; nucleotides not matched to a gene: 6. This CDR3 has 17 amino acids. Germline V gives CDR1 SGHTA, CDR2 FQGNSA. CDR3 bases: TGTGCCAGCAGCTTACTCGCGACTAGCGGTAACACCGGGGAGCTGTTTTTT. The encoded protein is CASSLLATSGNTGELFF.

This rearrangement joins TRBV7-9 to TRBJ1-5, with 7 bases identical to TRBD1. Trimming at V came to 1 base and at J to 4 bases, leaving 10 bases not matched to a gene. Germline V CDR1 and CDR2: SEHNR, FQNEAQ (reference sequence). This CDR3 is built from 17 residues. The CDR3 nucleotides are TGTGCCAGCAGCTTAGGGGTCACAGGACAGGCGAATCAGCCCCAGCATTTT. This translates into CASSLGVTGQANQPQHF.

CDR3: CASSLAGRETQYF. The DNA of the CDR3 is TGTGCCAGCAGCTTAGCAGGGCGCGAGACCCAGTACTTC. The genes are TRBV13 and TRBJ2-5; maybe TRBD1 (5 bases). V was cut by 1 base and J by 5 bases, with 8 bases left in between. CDR1 and CDR2 from the germline V gene are PRHDT and FYEKMQ (reference sequence). The CDR3 has 13 amino acids.

The chain uses TRBV6-1 and TRBJ2-6, with 8 bases aligning to TRBD2. The J segment lost 3 bases and the V segment lost 8 bases, leaving 6 bases of the junction unmatched. The CDR3 sequence is 15 residues long. Germline assignment: CDR1 MNHNS and CDR2 SASEGT. The CDR3 region is CASVRGGIGANVLTF. CDR3 coding DNA: TGTGCCAGCGTACGGGGGGGAATTGGGGCCAACGTCCTGACTTTC.

The V call is TRBV30, the J call TRBJ2-3, with 10 bases lining up with TRBD2. CDR1 GTSNPN and CDR2 SVGIG come from the germline V gene (reference sequence). The CDR3 spans 15 residues. Trimming at V came to 1 base and at J to 5 bases, leaving 6 bases not matched to a gene. The CDR3 loop reads CAWSGLAGVIDTQYF. As DNA, the CDR3 is TGTGCCTGGAGTGGGCTAGCGGGGGTAATAGATACGCAGTATTTT.

This clone was counted once. This chain connects TRBV7-9 to TRBJ2-7, with a weak D call TRBD1 (5 bases). Trimming took off 0 bases at V and 5 bases at J, with 17 bases between the two ends. The CDR3 spans 16 residues. From germline, CDR1 is SEHNR and CDR2 FQNEAQ (reference sequence). CDR3 protein: CASSLAGRESPNEQYF. The CDR3, as DNA: TGTGCCAGCAGCTTAGCGGGGCGTGAGTCCCCTAACGAGCAGTACTTC.